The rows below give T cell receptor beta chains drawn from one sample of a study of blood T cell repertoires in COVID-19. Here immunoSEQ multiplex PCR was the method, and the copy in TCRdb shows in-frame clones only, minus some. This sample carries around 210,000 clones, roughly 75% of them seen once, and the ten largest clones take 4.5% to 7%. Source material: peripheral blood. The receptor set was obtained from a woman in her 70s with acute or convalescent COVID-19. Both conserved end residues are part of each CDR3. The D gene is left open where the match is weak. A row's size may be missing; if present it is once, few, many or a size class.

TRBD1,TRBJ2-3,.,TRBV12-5,CASGPGRGQTDTQYF,TGTGCTAGTGGTCCAGGAAGGGGGCAAACAGATACGCAGTATTTT
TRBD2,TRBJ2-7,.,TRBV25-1,CASSPSGYEQYF,TGTGCCAGCAGCCCTAGCGGCTACGAGCAGTACTTC
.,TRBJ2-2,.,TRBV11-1,CASSLEAARTGELFF,TGTGCCAGCAGCTTAGAAGCTGCTAGGACCGGGGAGCTGTTTTTT
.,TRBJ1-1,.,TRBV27,CASRRSGNTEAFF,TGTGCCAGCAGGAGATCAGGAAACACTGAAGCTTTCTTT
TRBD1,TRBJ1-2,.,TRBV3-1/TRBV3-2,CASSRRTGDGYTF,TGTGCCAGCAGCCGCCGGACAGGGGATGGCTACACCTTC
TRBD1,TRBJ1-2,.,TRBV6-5,CASRGTGEDGYTF,TGTGCCAGCAGGGGGACAGGGGAGGATGGCTACACCTTC
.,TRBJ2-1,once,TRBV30,CAWGGTPGYEQFF,TGTGCCTGGGGCGGGACTCCCGGATATGAGCAGTTCTTC
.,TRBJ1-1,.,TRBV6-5,CASSRLNTEAFF,TGTGCCAGCAGTCGGTTGAACACTGAAGCTTTCTTT
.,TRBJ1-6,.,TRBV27,CASSLSRVSPLHF,TGTGCCAGCAGTTTATCGAGGGTTTCACCCCTCCACTTT
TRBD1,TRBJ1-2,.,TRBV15,CATSRDRGTGYGYTF,TGTGCCACCAGCAGAGACCGAGGGACAGGCTATGGCTACACCTTC
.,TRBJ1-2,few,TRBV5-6,CASSLEYGEGGYTF,TGTGCCAGCAGCTTGGAGTACGGGGAAGGTGGCTACACCTTC
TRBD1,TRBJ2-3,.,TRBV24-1,CATSDPTGGGDTQYF,TGTGCCACCAGTGATCCGACAGGGGGCGGGGATACGCAGTATTTT
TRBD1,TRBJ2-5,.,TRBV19,CASRGTGTETQYF,TGTGCCAGTCGAGGGACAGGGACCGAGACCCAGTACTTC
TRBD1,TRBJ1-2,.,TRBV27,CASSWGQGGGYTF,TGTGCCAGCAGTTGGGGGCAGGGGGGTGGCTACACCTTC
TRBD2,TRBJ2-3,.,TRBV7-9,CASSFSASGSADTQYF,TGTGCCAGCAGCTTCTCCGCTAGCGGGAGTGCAGATACGCAGTATTTT
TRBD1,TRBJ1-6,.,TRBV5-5,CASSWDSGVGSPLHF,TGTGCCAGCAGCTGGGACAGTGGGGTTGGGTCACCCCTCCACTTT
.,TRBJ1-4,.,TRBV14,CASSQVRVNEKLFF,TGTGCCAGCAGCCAAGTCAGGGTGAATGAAAAACTGTTTTTT
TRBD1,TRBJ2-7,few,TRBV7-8,CASSLDRGLDEQYF,TGTGCCAGCAGCCTTGACAGGGGGCTAGACGAGCAGTACTTC
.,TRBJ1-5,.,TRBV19,CASSSGVHSNQPQHF,TGTGCCAGTAGTTCGGGAGTCCATAGCAATCAGCCCCAGCATTTT
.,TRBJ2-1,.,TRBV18,CASSQTLRESHNEQFF,TGTGCCAGCTCACAGACACTTCGGGAATCACACAATGAGCAGTTCTTC
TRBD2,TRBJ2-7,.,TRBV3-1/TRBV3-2,CASSPTSGSYEQYF,TGTGCCAGCAGCCCTACTAGCGGATCCTACGAGCAGTACTTC
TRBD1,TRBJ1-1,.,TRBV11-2,CASSLAGQVSEAFF,TGTGCCAGCAGCTTAGCCGGACAGGTTAGTGAAGCTTTCTTT
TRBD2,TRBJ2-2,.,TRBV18,CASSPPVAGAFGTGELFF,TGTGCCAGCTCACCACCGGTAGCGGGAGCATTTGGCACCGGGGAGCTGTTTTTT
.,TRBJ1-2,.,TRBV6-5,CASSKGHTNYGYTF,TGTGCCAGCAGCAAGGGACATACAAACTATGGCTACACCTTC
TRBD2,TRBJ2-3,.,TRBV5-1,CASSEQTSGRAGDTQYF,TGCGCCAGCAGCGAACAGACTAGCGGGAGGGCGGGAGATACGCAGTATTTT
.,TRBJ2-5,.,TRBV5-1,CASSSTGAGQETQYF,TGCGCCAGCAGCTCGACGGGCGCAGGGCAAGAGACCCAGTACTTC
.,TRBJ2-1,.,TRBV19,CASSTGGSGTRSSYNEQFF,TGTGCCAGTAGTACAGGGGGCAGCGGGACCAGGAGCTCCTACAATGAGCAGTTCTTC
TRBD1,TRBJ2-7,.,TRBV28,CASRGQGYYEQYF,TGTGCCAGCAGAGGACAGGGGTACTACGAGCAGTACTTC
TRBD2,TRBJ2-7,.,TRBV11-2,CASSIRTSGLYEQYF,TGTGCCAGCAGCATTCGGACTAGCGGGCTCTACGAGCAGTACTTC